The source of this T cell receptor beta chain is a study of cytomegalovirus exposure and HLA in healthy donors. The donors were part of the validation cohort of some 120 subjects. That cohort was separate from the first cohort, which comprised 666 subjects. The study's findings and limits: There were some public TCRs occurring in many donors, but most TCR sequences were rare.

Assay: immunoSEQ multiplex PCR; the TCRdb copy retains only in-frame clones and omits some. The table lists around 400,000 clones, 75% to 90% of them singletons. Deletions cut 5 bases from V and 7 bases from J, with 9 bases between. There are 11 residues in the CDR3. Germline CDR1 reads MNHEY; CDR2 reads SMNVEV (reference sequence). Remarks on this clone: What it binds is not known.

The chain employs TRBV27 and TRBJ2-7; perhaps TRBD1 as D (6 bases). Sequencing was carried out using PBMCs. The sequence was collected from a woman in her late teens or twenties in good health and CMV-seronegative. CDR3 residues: CASSNTGEQYF. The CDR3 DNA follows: TGTGCCAGCAGTAACACAGGGGAGCAGTACTTC.